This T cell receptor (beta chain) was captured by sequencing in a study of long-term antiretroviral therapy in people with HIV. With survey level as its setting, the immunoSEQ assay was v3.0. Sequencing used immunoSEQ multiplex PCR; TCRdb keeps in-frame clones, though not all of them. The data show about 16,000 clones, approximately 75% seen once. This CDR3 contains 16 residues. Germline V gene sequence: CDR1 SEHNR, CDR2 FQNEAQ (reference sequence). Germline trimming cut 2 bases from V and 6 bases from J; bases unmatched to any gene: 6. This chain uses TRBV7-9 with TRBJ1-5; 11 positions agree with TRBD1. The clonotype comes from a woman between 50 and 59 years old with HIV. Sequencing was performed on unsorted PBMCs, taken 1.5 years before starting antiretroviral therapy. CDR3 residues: CASSLSGQGAAQPQHF. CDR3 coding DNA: TGTGCCAGCAGCTTATCCGGACAGGGGGCGGCTCAGCCCCAGCATTTT.